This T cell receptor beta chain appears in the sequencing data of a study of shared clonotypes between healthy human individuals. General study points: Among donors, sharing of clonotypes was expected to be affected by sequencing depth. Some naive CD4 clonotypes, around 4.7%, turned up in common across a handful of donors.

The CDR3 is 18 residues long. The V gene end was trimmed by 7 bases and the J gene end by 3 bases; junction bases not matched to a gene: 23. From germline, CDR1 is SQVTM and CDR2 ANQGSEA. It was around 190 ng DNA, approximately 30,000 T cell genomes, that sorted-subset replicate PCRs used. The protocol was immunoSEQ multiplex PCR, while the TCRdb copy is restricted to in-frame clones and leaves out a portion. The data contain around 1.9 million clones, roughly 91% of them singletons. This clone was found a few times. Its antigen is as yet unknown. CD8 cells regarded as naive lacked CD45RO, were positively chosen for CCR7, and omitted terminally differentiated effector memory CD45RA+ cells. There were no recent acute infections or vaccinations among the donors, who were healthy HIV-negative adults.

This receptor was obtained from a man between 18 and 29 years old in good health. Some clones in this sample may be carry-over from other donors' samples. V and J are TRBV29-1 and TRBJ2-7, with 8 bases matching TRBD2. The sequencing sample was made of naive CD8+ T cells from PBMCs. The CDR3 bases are TGCAGCGCCCGCGTCCTTCGGGGGGGGAGTGCGGGAGGCTACGAGCAGTACTTC. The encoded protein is CSARVLRGGSAGGYEQYF.